The following is a T cell receptor (beta chain) sequence with its context. Its antigen is unidentified. The data were obtained in a study of cytomegalovirus exposure and HLA in healthy donors. Germline values: CDR1 SGHKS, CDR2 YYEKEE (reference sequence). This CDR3 has 15 residues. Trimming cost V 1 base and J 8 bases, with 17 bases left between them. Findings and limits, study-wide: Trimming of TCR beta V- and J-genes showed a link, identified in a later analysis, to a missense DCLRE1C variant.

Healthy bone marrow donors made up the donor group. The PCR employed 60 Vbeta primers together with 13 Jbeta primers. Generated by immunoSEQ multiplex PCR, the TCRdb table keeps only in-frame clones and is missing some. The sample has 150,000 to 200,000 clones, around three quarters seen once. The source material was PBMCs. The gene calls are TRBV5-5 and TRBJ2-3; D is ambiguous. This clonotype was obtained from a man aged 40-49 years in good health and CMV-seronegative. In DNA, the CDR3 is TGTGCCAGCAGCTTGATTTTCGGTCGTTCGGGTACGCAGTATTTT. Its protein is CASSLIFGRSGTQYF.